This TCR beta chain was sequenced during a study of T-cell memory formation after mild COVID-19. Study background: TCR clusters mostly belonged to single donors.

The CDR3 is made up of 17 amino acids. Germline V gives CDR1 SGHAT, CDR2 FQNNGV. V lost 1 base to trimming and J lost 1 base; unmatched junction nucleotides: 8. TCRdb processed the 5' RACE reads anew with MiXCR; each CDR3 protein has one entry. The sample yields under 400,000 distinct CDR3 sequences, under 25% seen once. The sequence came from an adult woman who had mild COVID-19 (a few samples of this study predate the infection). Cell type and time point are not known. The chain joins TRBV11-2 to TRBJ2-7; 9 nucleotides agree with TRBD1. Sequencing used PBMCs or a T cell subset sorted from them (not recorded which). CDR3 amino acids: CASSLATGGRKSYEQYF. The CDR3 nucleotides are TGTGCCAGCAGCTTAGCGACAGGGGGACGAAAGTCCTACGAGCAGTACTTC.